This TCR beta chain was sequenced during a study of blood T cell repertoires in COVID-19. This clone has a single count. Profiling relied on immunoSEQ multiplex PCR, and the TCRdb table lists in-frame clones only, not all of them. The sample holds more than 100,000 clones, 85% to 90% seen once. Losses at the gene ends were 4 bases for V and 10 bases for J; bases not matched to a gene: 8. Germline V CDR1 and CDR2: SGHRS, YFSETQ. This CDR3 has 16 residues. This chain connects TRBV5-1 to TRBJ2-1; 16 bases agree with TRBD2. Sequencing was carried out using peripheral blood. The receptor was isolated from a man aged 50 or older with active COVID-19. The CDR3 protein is CASSLGTSGGAEEQFF. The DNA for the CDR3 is TGCGCCAGCAGCCTGGGGACTAGCGGGGGGGCGGAAGAGCAGTTCTTC.